The present T cell receptor (beta chain) was sequenced within a study of cytomegalovirus exposure and HLA in healthy donors. Study conclusions and caveats: Three CMV-associated chains proved CMV antigen-specific in vitro.

J lost 6 bases, V lost 2 bases, and 6 bases had no gene match. Germline loops: CDR1 MNHEY, CDR2 SVGAGI. CDR3 length: 14 amino acids. Note on this clone: What it binds is not known.

Generated by immunoSEQ multiplex PCR, the TCRdb table keeps only in-frame clones and is missing some. The sample has some 87,000 clones; approximately 96% are singletons. V gene TRBV6-5 combines with J gene TRBJ1-1, with 7 nucleotides matching TRBD1. Sequenced: PBMCs. The sequence came from a woman aged 18-29 years in good health and CMV-seronegative. The CDR3: CASSYRSGTAEAFF. As DNA, the CDR3 is TGTGCCAGCAGTTACCGGTCAGGGACAGCTGAAGCTTTCTTT.